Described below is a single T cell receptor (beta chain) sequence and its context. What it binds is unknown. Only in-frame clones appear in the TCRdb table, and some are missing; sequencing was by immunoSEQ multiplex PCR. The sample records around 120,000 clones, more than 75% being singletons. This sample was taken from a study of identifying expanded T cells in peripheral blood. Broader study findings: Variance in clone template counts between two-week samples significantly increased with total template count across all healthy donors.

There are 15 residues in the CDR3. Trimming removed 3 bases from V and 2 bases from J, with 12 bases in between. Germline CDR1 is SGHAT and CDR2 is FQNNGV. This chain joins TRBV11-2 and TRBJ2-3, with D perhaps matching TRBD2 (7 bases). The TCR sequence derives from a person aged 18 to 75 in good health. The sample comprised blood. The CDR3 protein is CASSFGGAHTDTQYF. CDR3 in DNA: TGTGCCAGCAGCTTTGGGGGGGCACACACAGATACGCAGTATTTT.